This T cell receptor (beta chain) derives from a study of blood T cell repertoires in COVID-19. Study summary: Whether acute or convalescent, the COVID-19 samples came from the United States, Italy and Spain.

Some clones are missing from TCRdb's copy, which holds only in-frame ones; the method was immunoSEQ multiplex PCR. Seen here are around 20,000 clones, 85% to 90% observed once, and the top ten hold 8.5% to 14%. Germline lookup yields CDR1 SGHRS and CDR2 YFSETQ. The CDR3 is 13 amino acids. The ends were cut back, 0 bases at V and 5 bases at J, with 7 bases in the middle. The sequenced sample consisted of peripheral blood. The sequence derives from a human donor in a cohort sampled during active COVID-19. V usage is TRBV5-1 and J usage is TRBJ2-3; D may be TRBD2 (6 bases). The DNA for the CDR3 is TGCGCCAGCAGCTTGGAGGGAGGAGATACGCAGTATTTT. Translating gives CASSLEGGDTQYF. Full variable domain (rest looked up from reference TRBV5-1 and TRBJ2-3): KAGVTQTPRYLIKTRGQQVTLSCSPISGHRSVSWYQQTPGQGLQFLFEYFSETQRNKGNFPGRFSGRQFSNSRSEMNVSTLELGDSALYLCASSLEGGDTQYFGPGTRLTVL.